The TCR beta chain under discussion was sequenced for a study of blood T cell repertoires in COVID-19. The overall study: The United States, Italy and Spain were the sources of the acute and convalescent COVID-19 samples.

The protocol was immunoSEQ multiplex PCR, while the TCRdb copy is restricted to in-frame clones and leaves out a portion. The table shows some 270,000 clones, with around 83% occurring only once. This clone was detected only once. V dropped 4 bases and J dropped 8 bases, with 17 bases sitting between them. This CDR3 has 13 amino acids. CDR1 and CDR2 (germline): GTSNPN, SVGIG (reference sequence). Contact with a PCR-confirmed or clinician-diagnosed COVID-19 case occurred within 2 weeks of entry. The chain uses TRBV30 and TRBJ1-2; D is uncertain. The source of this sequence is a woman aged 45-59 years who had been exposed to COVID-19. Source material: PBMCs or T cells enriched from blood (not recorded which). The CDR3 region is CAWMPDREWGYTF. DNA of the CDR3: TGTGCCTGGATGCCCGATAGAGAGTGGGGCTACACCTTC.